This T cell receptor (beta chain) came from a study of control samples from healthy donors and cancer patients. The protocol was immunoSEQ multiplex PCR, while the TCRdb copy is restricted to in-frame clones and leaves out a portion. The sample contains roughly 55,000 clones, approximately 86% of which appear only once. CDR1 and CDR2 from the germline V gene are SEHNR and FQNEAQ (reference sequence). Trimming removed 5 bases at V and 3 bases at J, with 14 bases between. The CDR3 length is 14 residues. Sequenced sample: blood. V and J are TRBV7-9 and TRBJ2-7; perhaps D is TRBD1 or TRBD2 (5 bases each). This clonotype was sampled from a man aged 45-65 years in good health. The CDR3 reads CASSRSGPNYEQYF. The DNA of the CDR3 is TGTGCCAGCAGCCGTTCGGGACCAAACTACGAGCAGTACTTC.